This is a list of T cell receptor beta chains from one sample in a study of cytomegalovirus exposure and HLA in healthy donors. TCRdb keeps only in-frame clones here, not all; method: immunoSEQ multiplex PCR. Here the sample spans approximately 180,000 clones, approximately 80% being singletons. The source material was PBMCs. The receptors derive from a woman aged 40 to 49 in good health and CMV-seronegative. CDR3s include the opening cysteine and the closing phenylalanine or tryptophan. D genes are given only for firm matches.

>TRBJ1-6|TRBV5-4|15|-
CASSPAGANNSPLHF
>TRBJ2-1|TRBV27|18|-
CASSSRGRVISSYNEQFF
>TRBJ2-2|TRBV7-7|14|-
CASSLGRLTGELFF
>TRBJ2-1|TRBV7-6|15|TRBD2
CATRSTSGRSNEQFF
>TRBJ2-4|TRBV10-1|16|TRBD2
CASSVDSGSLKNIQYF
>TRBJ1-4|TRBV7-9|15|-
CSSSLDTSRTEKLFF
>TRBJ1-1|TRBV7-2|13|-
CASSLARYTEAFF
>TRBJ1-3|TRBV10-3|12|-
CAIRDSGNTIYF
>TRBJ1-2|TRBV27|14|-
CASSLSGQPYGYTF
>TRBJ1-2|TRBV6-1|13|TRBD1
CASKGQTNYGYTF
>TRBJ1-1|TRBV7-9|13|-
CASSLPGGEEAFF
>TRBJ2-3|TRBV18|17|TRBD2
CASSPGLAGTLGDTQYF
>TRBJ1-3|TRBV29-1|13|-
CSVARGSGNTIYF
>TRBJ2-3|TRBV2|14|-
CASSDYTPTDTQYF
>TRBJ2-5|TRBV27|14|TRBD2
CASSLRGRGETQYF
>TRBJ2-7|TRBV11-3|16|TRBD1
CASSLVVGTGVYEQYF
>TRBJ2-1|TRBV27|15|TRBD2
CASSLTSGSKDEQFF
>TRBJ1-2|TRBV7-9|16|TRBD1
CSSSRDGTGDTHGYTF
>TRBJ2-5|TRBV5-4|14|TRBD2
CASRAGGSQETQYF
>TRBJ1-4|TRBV15|15|TRBD1
CATSRDRQGVEKLFF
>TRBJ2-1|TRBV7-9|15|TRBD2
CASSNRLAGYNEQFF
>TRBJ1-1|TRBV27|16|TRBD1
CASRALTGGEGTEAFF
>TRBJ2-2|TRBV29-1|15|TRBD2
CSVVGGSRNTGELFF
>TRBJ2-7|TRBV10-3|12|-
CAIRDIGNEQYF
>TRBJ2-1|TRBV4-3|13|TRBD2
CASSQGSGGEQFF
>TRBJ2-7|TRBV19|12|-
CASTGSPYEQYF
>TRBJ1-3|TRBV2|12|-
CASNSDGNTIYF
>TRBJ2-3|TRBV30|14|TRBD2
CASYGTISTDTQYF
>TRBJ2-5|TRBV7-2|14|TRBD2
CASSNGGGEETQYF
>TRBJ1-4|TRBV15|15|TRBD1
CATRVETGGGEKLFF
>TRBJ1-2|TRBV7-9|14|-
CASSKPGVYYGYTF
>TRBJ1-2|TRBV19|13|-
CASSEGVGYGYTF
>TRBJ2-1|TRBV11-1|13|-
CASSLAPQDEQFF
>TRBJ1-2|TRBV14|15|TRBD1
CASSRAGTGAYGYTF
>TRBJ1-5|TRBV9|15|-
CASNSRGYGNQPQHF
>TRBJ1-1|TRBV7-8|14|-
CASSPLGRDTEAFF
>TRBJ2-1|TRBV12-5|17|TRBD2
CASGPSSGLSSYNEQFF
>TRBJ2-1|TRBV2|15|-
CASSPREAQGKEQFF
>TRBJ1-2|TRBV4-3|13|-
CASSPQGDYGYTF
>TRBJ2-3|TRBV29-1|15|TRBD1
CSGRQGVSSTDTQYF
>TRBJ1-1|TRBV7-2|15|TRBD1
CASTNYGQGETEAFF
>TRBJ1-1|TRBV30|15|-
CAWSVKGNMNTEAFF
>TRBJ2-1|TRBV10-3|15|TRBD2
CAISDLAGAYNEQFF
>TRBJ2-5|TRBV29-1|16|TRBD1
CSVEGATGERQETQYF
>TRBJ2-1|TRBV9|16|-
CVPRGSTSMGYNEQFF
>TRBJ2-3|TRBV6-1|12|TRBD1
CASSSGQGTQYF
>TRBJ2-3|TRBV5-1|16|TRBD2
CASSDRGSGSTDTQYF
>TRBJ1-5|TRBV6-1|15|-
CASRWGTASNQPQHF
>TRBJ2-3|TRBV30|14|TRBD1
CAWSLGQGSDTQYF
>TRBJ2-5|TRBV28|11|-
CASTSMLSQYF
>TRBJ2-1|TRBV7-3|15|TRBD2
CASSYGLARLNEQFF
>TRBJ1-2|TRBV7-2|15|TRBD1
CASSPRTGEVYGYTF
>TRBJ1-1|TRBV19|15|-
CASSQGLTLNTEAFF